This T cell receptor beta chain was observed in a study of shared clonotypes between healthy human individuals (dated by TCRdb to about 2020). Some background on the complete study: Three men and a couple of women, aged 18 to 49 years, made up the cohort. For each donor, CD4 naive and CD4 memory were each run on three plates, CD8 naive on two plates, and CD8 memory on one plate. Different laboratories and diverse techniques were used to prepare libraries and sequence TCR repertoires, to increase sequencing depth and limit assay-specific biases. To estimate repertoire size and how much clonotype sharing occurs between individuals, the study deeply sequenced the blood TCR repertoires of five healthy adults. Per donor, leukapheresis produced somewhere between about 0.9 and 10 billion PBMCs.

A note on this clone: Its recognized antigen is unknown. No base-level quality is on record; no much larger clone is a single base apart.

TCR CDR3 regions were amplified from genomic DNA by multiplex PCR using the deep immunoSEQ assay. Genomic DNA extracted from each cell subset was distributed evenly over all wells of several immunoSEQ 96-well plates, and each plate served as one replicate. For sorted subsets, about 200 ng genomic DNA, equal to about 30,000 T cell genomes, was loaded into each replicate PCR. Purified libraries were quantified with a Qubit 3.0 fluorometer, sized on a Bioanalyzer 2100, and re-quantified with the KAPA Library Quantification kit. Every immunoSEQ 96-well plate was sequenced on a dedicated single-read 150-cycle Illumina NextSeq 550 flow cell. In the paper's pipeline: Because the immunoSEQ output held only junctional sequences and lacked quality scores, the filtering could not match the filtering applied to full-length reads. To assign V/J genes and CDR3, sequences were annotated against IMGT germline references using PyIR, a Python wrapper for IgBLAST v1.9. Any read was removed if the V/J assignment was weak (E-value above 1e-6), the CDR3 was missing, or the read contained stop codons, out-of-frame junctions, or ambiguous translated residues. V3J clonotypes were defined as sequences sharing the same inferred V gene, J gene, and CDR3 amino acid sequence. To compute the percentage overlap between repertoires, the number of shared unique clonotypes was divided by the size of the smaller repertoire. RTK rarefaction, the Chao1 estimator, and Recon v2.1 estimates of unobserved clonotypes were used to assess repertoire richness. For all TCRbeta clonotypes obtained by the gDNA method from a few donors, generation probabilities were computed with OLGA. The table comes from immuneACCESS by way of TCRdb, which keeps in-frame sequences with V and J called. Part of the clones is missing from these tables; in studies checked, under half for an unresolved V gene and the rest for unknown reasons. D and trimming come from the DNA, and the V and J calls and clone size come from that table. This sample comprises about 870,000 clones, about 92% of them detected only once. Of the sample, around 24% is held by the ten largest clones.

What the research found in general, with its limitations: Estimated clonotype richness was generally larger for naive than for memory subsets. The small number of donors limited the genetic and exposure-history diversity represented. Even with the large sequencing depth, rarefaction of the sorted-subset datasets indicated that sequencing was incomplete. Sampling was limited to blood, and TCR repertoires in tissue likely differ from TCR repertoires in blood. Pairwise subsampling led to the expectation that sequencing depth would affect the degree of clonotype sharing among donors. Approximately 4.8% of naive CD4, 3.5% of naive CD8, roughly 2.5% of memory CD4, and more than 0.35% of memory CD8 clonotypes were shared across a handful of donors. Compared with non-shared clonotypes, clonotypes shared by all four sorted-subset donors had higher generation probabilities.

CD8 naive samples were obtained by positive selection for CCR7 among CD45RO-negative cells, yielding a CD45RA+CCR7+ population from which TemRA cells were excluded. Donors were healthy HIV-negative adults with no recently reported acute infections or vaccinations. Only Caucasian adults living in Nashville, Tennessee, USA were represented among the donors. Blood was collected by leukapheresis, and PBMCs were isolated by Ficoll-Histopaque density gradient centrifugation and then cryopreserved in liquid nitrogen vapor phase. Analytical flow cytometry was used to check the purity and quantity of each magnetically sorted T cell population. Each sorted fraction had its genomic DNA isolated and then quantified by UV absorbance on a Nanodrop 2000c. The CDR3, from cysteine to phenylalanine, totals 13 residues. Only CDR3 DNA remains: 39 bases, in frame from the first base. CDR1 and CDR2 were assigned from the germline V gene (reference sequence) as GTSNPN and SVGIG. A distance of 8 bases separates the germline ends of V and J, which lose 2 bases and 4 bases respectively.

The sequence was collected from a man aged 25 to 40 in good health. Sequencing was carried out using naive CD8+ T cells sorted from blood. This specimen's cell subset or site label, per the study, means: CD45RA+CCR7+. The rearrangement joined TRBV30 to TRBJ2-2; TRBD1 might be the D gene, on 6 matching bases. The CDR3 corresponds to CAWSPTGTGELFF. The DNA sequence is given as TGTGCCTGGAGTCCGACAGGCACCGGGGAGCTGTTTTTT.